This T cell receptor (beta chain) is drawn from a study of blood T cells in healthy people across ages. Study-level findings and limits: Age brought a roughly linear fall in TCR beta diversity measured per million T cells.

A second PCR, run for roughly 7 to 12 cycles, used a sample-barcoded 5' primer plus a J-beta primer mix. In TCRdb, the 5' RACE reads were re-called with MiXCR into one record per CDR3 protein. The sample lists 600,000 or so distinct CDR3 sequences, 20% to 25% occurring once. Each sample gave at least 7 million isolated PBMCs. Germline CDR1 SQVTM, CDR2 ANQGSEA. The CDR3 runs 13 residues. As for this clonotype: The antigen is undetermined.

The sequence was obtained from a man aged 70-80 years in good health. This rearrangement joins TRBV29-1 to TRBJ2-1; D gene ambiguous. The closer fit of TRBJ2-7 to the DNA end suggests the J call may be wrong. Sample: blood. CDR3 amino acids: CSVEVQDSFEQYF. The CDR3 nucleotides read TGCAGCGTTGAAGTTCAGGATTCGTTCGAGCAGTACTTC.